Listed below are T cell receptor beta chains from one sample, sequenced in a study of cytomegalovirus exposure and HLA in healthy donors. TCRdb keeps only in-frame clones here, not all; method: immunoSEQ multiplex PCR. The profile shows roughly 330,000 clones, 75% to 90% of them singletons. Sequenced sample: PBMCs. These receptors were obtained from a woman younger than 45 in good health and CMV-seropositive. Both conserved end residues are part of each CDR3. D genes are given only for firm matches. Size is stated for part of the rows, as once, few or many counts, or as a class when the clone is expanded.

TRBV14	TRBJ1-6	.	.	CASSQDAGVLSPLHF	TGTGCCAGCAGCCAAGATGCAGGGGTTCTTTCACCCCTCCACTTT
TRBV5-3	TRBJ2-1	.	.	CARSLADFPNEQFF	TGTGCCAGAAGCTTGGCCGACTTTCCCAATGAGCAGTTCTTC
TRBV7-9	TRBJ1-5	.	.	CASSLGAGVVQPQHF	TGTGCCAGCAGCTTAGGGGCAGGGGTAGTGCAGCCCCAGCATTTT
TRBV11-2	TRBJ1-1	TRBD1	few	CASRGQGVKNTEAFF	TGTGCCAGCAGAGGACAGGGGGTCAAAAACACTGAAGCTTTCTTT
TRBV14	TRBJ1-1	.	.	CASSLKDGVMNTEAFF	TGTGCCAGCAGCCTCAAAGACGGAGTCATGAACACTGAAGCTTTCTTT
TRBV28	TRBJ1-1	.	.	CASSFGRANTEAFF	TGTGCCAGCAGTTTTGGCAGGGCGAACACTGAAGCTTTCTTT
TRBV27	TRBJ1-1	.	once	CASSLRGAWTEAFF	TGTGCCAGCAGTCTAAGGGGGGCTTGGACTGAAGCTTTCTTT
TRBV28	TRBJ2-1	TRBD1	.	CASRRQGAGNEQFF	TGTGCCAGCAGAAGACAGGGGGCGGGGAATGAGCAGTTCTTC
TRBV28	TRBJ1-1	.	.	CASSLAWGSNTEAFF	TGTGCCAGCAGTTTAGCGTGGGGATCGAACACTGAAGCTTTCTTT
TRBV4-1	TRBJ2-7	TRBD1	.	CASSSPDRGSYEQYF	TGCGCCAGCAGCTCACCGGACAGGGGTTCCTACGAGCAGTACTTC
TRBV13	TRBJ2-3	TRBD2	.	CASSSVGGTTSTDTQYF	TGTGCCAGCAGCTCCGTAGGCGGGACTACAAGCACAGATACGCAGTATTTT
TRBV7-8	TRBJ1-1	.	.	CASSLSTGEAFF	TGTGCCAGCAGCTTATCGACTGGTGAAGCTTTCTTT
TRBV2	TRBJ2-1	TRBD2	.	CATLGRGAYEQFF	TGTGCCACCCTAGGGCGGGGGGCGTATGAGCAGTTCTTC
TRBV7-3	TRBJ2-2	.	.	CASSLRNTGELFF	TGTGCCAGCAGCCTAAGGAACACCGGGGAGCTGTTTTTT
TRBV6-5	TRBJ1-5	.	.	CASTPSPGRPQHF	TGTGCCAGCACCCCTAGTCCCGGGCGGCCCCAGCATTTT
TRBV7-9	TRBJ2-7	.	.	CASSAFGGDNEQYF	TGTGCCAGCAGCGCCTTTGGGGGGGACAACGAGCAGTACTTC
TRBV27	TRBJ2-7	TRBD1	.	CASSLISGTGPYEQYF	TGTGCCAGCAGTTTGATCTCCGGGACAGGGCCGTACGAGCAGTACTTC
TRBV7-2	TRBJ2-3	.	.	CASSNPSFTDTQYF	TGTGCCAGCAGCAACCCATCCTTCACAGATACGCAGTATTTT
TRBV10-3	TRBJ1-5	.	.	CAISESGGGNQPQHF	TGTGCCATCAGTGAGTCTGGAGGGGGCAATCAGCCCCAGCATTTT
TRBV6-5	TRBJ2-7	.	.	CASSYYLAGTYEQYF	TGTGCCAGCAGTTACTATCTGGCAGGGACCTACGAGCAGTACTTC
TRBV4-2	TRBJ2-2	.	.	CASSQAQWQGPSNTGELFF	TGTGCCAGCAGCCAAGCGCAATGGCAGGGTCCTTCGAACACCGGGGAGCTGTTTTTT
TRBV6-1	TRBJ1-6	.	.	CASSEWGTGNSPLHF	TGTGCCAGCAGTGAATGGGGCACGGGGAATTCACCCCTCCACTTT
TRBV2	TRBJ2-1	TRBD1	.	CASSTGQGWFFF	TGTGCCAGCAGTACCGGACAGGGGTGGTTTTTCTTC
TRBV28	TRBJ1-1	.	.	CASSFPGNTEAFF	TGTGCCAGCAGTTTCCCAGGAAACACTGAAGCTTTCTTT
TRBV2	TRBJ1-1	TRBD1	.	CASNPGGTEAFF	TGTGCCAGCAATCCAGGGGGCACTGAAGCTTTCTTT
TRBV15	TRBJ2-5	.	.	CATSLDRFQGTQYF	TGTGCCACCAGCCTAGACCGTTTCCAGGGGACCCAGTACTTC
TRBV11-2	TRBJ2-7	.	.	CASSLARGYYEQYF	TGTGCCAGCAGCTTAGCCAGGGGATACTACGAGCAGTACTTC
TRBV27	TRBJ2-5	.	.	CASSLMGYETQYF	TGTGCCAGCAGTTTAATGGGGTACGAGACCCAGTACTTC
TRBV11-1	TRBJ2-1	TRBD2	.	CASSLGGGAHNEQFF	TGTGCCAGCAGCTTAGGCGGGGGGGCGCACAATGAGCAGTTCTTC
TRBV29-1	TRBJ1-2	.	once	CSVEPVDNYGYTF	TGCAGCGTTGAGCCAGTGGATAACTATGGCTACACCTTC
TRBV7-6	TRBJ2-7	TRBD1	.	CASSLEGGEEYEQYF	TGTGCCAGCAGCTTAGAAGGGGGCGAGGAATACGAGCAGTACTTC
TRBV27	TRBJ2-7	TRBD1	.	CASAGTGNEQYF	TGTGCCTCGGCGGGGACAGGGAACGAGCAGTACTTC
TRBV7-2	TRBJ2-7	TRBD2	few	CASSATSGAYEQYF	TGTGCCAGCAGCGCCACTAGCGGAGCCTACGAGCAGTACTTC
TRBV5-1	TRBJ2-5	TRBD2	.	CASSKRLAQKQETQYF	TGCGCCAGCAGCAAAAGACTAGCGCAAAAACAAGAGACCCAGTACTTC
TRBV5-1	TRBJ2-7	TRBD1	.	CASSLDWTGFEQYF	TGCGCCAGCAGCTTGGATTGGACAGGCTTTGAGCAGTACTTC
TRBV5-1	TRBJ2-1	TRBD2	.	CASSPGGASGYNEQFF	TGCGCCAGCAGCCCGGGAGGGGCTAGCGGATACAATGAGCAGTTCTTC
TRBV4-3	TRBJ2-3	TRBD1	.	CASSQPGTGADTQYF	TGCGCCAGCAGCCAACCCGGGACAGGAGCAGATACGCAGTATTTT
TRBV15	TRBJ1-1	TRBD1	.	CATSAGGAFF	TGTGCCACCAGCGCAGGGGGAGCTTTCTTT
TRBV7-7	TRBJ2-1	.	.	CASSPNRGHNEQFF	TGTGCCAGCAGCCCTAACCGGGGCCACAATGAGCAGTTCTTC
TRBV5-6	TRBJ2-7	TRBD2	.	CASTHPTSGSNEQYF	TGTGCCAGCACCCACCCGACTAGCGGCTCCAACGAGCAGTACTTC
TRBV6-5	TRBJ2-7	.	.	CASSSLLTGAQYF	TGTGCCAGCAGTTCGCTTCTAACGGGGGCCCAGTACTTC
TRBV7-6	TRBJ2-3	TRBD2	.	CASSLGGLEVPDTQYF	TGTGCCAGCAGCTTAGGAGGACTAGAGGTGCCAGATACGCAGTATTTT
TRBV4-2	TRBJ2-5	TRBD2	.	CASSWRRGGTQETQYF	TGTGCCAGCAGCTGGAGACGCGGGGGAACCCAAGAGACCCAGTACTTC
TRBV30	TRBJ2-5	.	.	CAWSAGIGPTTETQYF	TGTGCCTGGAGTGCGGGAATAGGACCAACAACAGAGACCCAGTACTTC
TRBV6-5	TRBJ2-7	TRBD1	.	CASSPGTAYEQYF	TGTGCCAGCAGTCCGGGGACAGCCTACGAGCAGTACTTC
TRBV5-1	TRBJ2-5	.	once	CASSLPGALGTQYF	TGCGCCAGCAGCCTTCCGGGGGCGTTAGGGACCCAGTACTTC
TRBV4-3	TRBJ1-2	.	.	CASSQDAVNYGYTF	TGCGCCAGCAGCCAAGATGCGGTAAACTATGGCTACACCTTC